A single sample is the source of the 26 T cell receptor beta chains below, sequenced in a study of shared clonotypes between healthy human individuals. TCRdb's copy holds only in-frame clones and misses some; the assay was immunoSEQ multiplex PCR. The sample includes over a million clones, under 80% of them seen just once. The sequencing sample was made of memory CD4+ T cells sorted from blood. The subset: CD45RA-negative fraction. Receptor source: a man aged 18 to 29 in good health.

V is TRBV6-1 and J is TRBJ1-2; D may be TRBD1 (5 bases). Between the trimmed V and J ends, which lost 0 bases and 2 bases, there was a span of 16 bases. This CDR3 region has 17 residues. CDR1 is MNHNS, CDR2 SASEGT, per germline. The CDR3 nucleotides are TGTGCCAGCAGTGAAGCCCGCGACAGAGGGCCCAACTATGGCTACACCTTC. Its protein product is CASSEARDRGPNYGYTF.

This chain joins TRBV7-8 and TRBJ2-5; D is undetermined. Germline V lookup: CDR1 SGHVS, CDR2 FQNEAQ. CDR3 length: 16 residues. V gave up 5 bases and J gave up 2 bases, with 18 bases separating them. The CDR3 DNA sequence: TGTGCCAGCAGCCCTTTTGCCCGGCCTCCACAAGAGACCCAGTACTTC. This encodes CASSPFARPPQETQYF.

The chain uses TRBV29-1 and TRBJ2-3; perhaps TRBD1 as D (6 bases). The V end lost 7 bases, the J end lost 1 base, and 15 bases lay between the germline ends. The CDR3 consists of 14 residues. Germline CDR1 and CDR2: SQVTM and ANQGSEA. CDR3 residues: CSAGGKGRTDTQYF. The CDR3 DNA reads as TGCAGCGCTGGGGGCAAGGGGCGCACAGATACGCAGTATTTT.

The chain couples TRBV5-6 to TRBJ2-3; D possibly uses TRBD1 or TRBD2 (5 bases each). Germline V gene sequence: CDR1 SGHDT, CDR2 YYEEEE. Trimming pared 3 bases from V and 1 base from J, leaving 18 bases between. The CDR3 covers 17 residues. CDR3 protein: CASSSALWGNRTDTQYF. The CDR3 DNA sequence: TGTGCCAGCAGCTCAGCCCTGTGGGGGAACCGCACAGATACGCAGTATTTT. Variable domain in full (rest from reference TRBV5-6 and TRBJ2-3): DAGVTQSPTHLIKTRGQQVTLRCSPKSGHDTVSWYQQALGQGPQFIFQYYEEEERQRGNFPDRFSGHQFPNYSSELNVNALLLGDSALYLCASSSALWGNRTDTQYFGPGTRLTVL.

The V and J genes are TRBV25-1 and TRBJ2-2; 10 bases are a match to TRBD1. The germline V gene encodes CDR1 MGHDK and CDR2 SYGVNS. The CDR3 loop spans 15 amino acids. Trimming cost V 6 bases and J 8 bases; bases outside gene matches: 9. The CDR3 region is CASSPGQGFSGELFF. In nucleotides, the CDR3 is TGTGCCAGCAGCCCGGGACAGGGGTTTTCTGGGGAGCTGTTTTTT.

There are a few counts of this clone. A junction end diverges from the germline sequence, so it may reflect a read error. The chain recombines TRBV7-7 with TRBJ2-1, with a weak D call TRBD2 (6 bases). The germline V gene has CDR1 SSHAT and CDR2 FNYEAQ (reference sequence). The CDR3 contains 16 residues. CDR3 DNA sequence: TGTGCTAGCAGCTCCTCCGGACTAACTTCCTACAATGAGCAGTTCTTC. Amino acids: CASSSSGLTSYNEQFF.

This chain connects TRBV19 to TRBJ1-2; D remains ambiguous. CDR1 and CDR2 from the germline V gene are LNHDA and SQIVND (reference sequence). V was cut by 5 bases and J by 2 bases, with 3 bases left in between. The CDR3 runs to 11 residues. Here the CDR3 reads CASSQNYGYTF. CDR3 coding DNA: TGTGCCAGTAGTCAGAACTATGGCTACACCTTC.

This sequence joins TRBV7-2 and TRBJ1-5; the D gene is possibly TRBD1 (6 bases). This CDR3 comprises 15 residues. CDR1 and CDR2 (germline): SGHTA, FQGNSA. The germline V and J ends were trimmed by 6 bases and 1 base, with 13 bases remaining between them. CDR3 in amino acids: CASREGGVSNQPQHF. In nucleotides, the CDR3 is TGTGCCAGCAGAGAAGGGGGGGTGAGCAATCAGCCCCAGCATTTT.

This clone was found a few times. The chain is built from TRBV5-4 and TRBJ2-2; TRBD1 aligns across 7 bases. The CDR3 has 15 amino acids. V shed 3 bases, J shed 6 bases, and the junction held 8 bases outside the gene matches. Germline values: CDR1 SGHNT, CDR2 YYREEE (reference sequence). The CDR3, as DNA: TGTGCCAGCAGCTCGTTTGACAGGGCCGCCGGGGAGCTGTTTTTT. The encoded protein is CASSSFDRAAGELFF.

The rearrangement links TRBV10-3 to TRBJ1-1; 7 positions agree with TRBD1. Germline CDR1 ENHRY, CDR2 SYGVKD. The CDR3 totals 12 residues. Losses at the gene ends were 5 bases for V and 11 bases for J; bases not matched to a gene: 8. CDR3 protein: CAISKDRLGAFF. For the CDR3, the DNA is TGTGCCATCAGTAAGGACAGGCTCGGTGCTTTCTTT.

The chain employs TRBV2 and TRBJ2-1; 10 bases match TRBD2. Losses at the gene ends were 1 base for V and 7 bases for J; bases not matched to a gene: 7. The CDR3 consists of 16 residues. Looked up from germline, CDR1 is SNHLY and CDR2 is FYNNEI. CDR3 in DNA: TGTGCCAGCAGTGAAGAATCTAGCGGGAGAGGTAATGAGCAGTTCTTC. It encodes CASSEESSGRGNEQFF.

V gene TRBV5-1 combines with J gene TRBJ2-3; possible D gene TRBD1, 5 bases. In germline, CDR1 is SGHRS, CDR2 YFSETQ. The V end lost 1 base, the J end lost 0 bases, and 9 bases lay between the germline ends. The CDR3 covers 15 residues. The CDR3: CASSLRGQSTDTQYF. DNA of the CDR3: TGCGCCAGCAGCTTGAGGGGTCAAAGCACAGATACGCAGTATTTT.

The rearrangement joins TRBV30 to TRBJ1-3; D uncertain. Germline CDR1 is GTSNPN and CDR2 is SVGIG (reference sequence). Trimming shortened V by 0 bases and J by 1 base, and 13 bases separated the two germline ends. The CDR3 length is 16 residues. Here the CDR3 reads CAWSVQEGGSGNTIYF. CDR3 coding DNA: TGTGCCTGGAGTGTACAAGAGGGAGGTTCTGGAAACACCATATATTTT. Filled out from reference TRBV30 and TRBJ1-3, the complete variable domain reads SQTIHQWPATLVQPVGSPLSLECTVEGTSNPNLYWYRQAAGRGLQLLFYSVGIGQISSEVPQNLSASRPQDRQFILSSKKLLLSDSGFYLCAWSVQEGGSGNTIYFGEGSWLTVV.

As for this clone: Within the sample, other DNA sequences also encode this same CDR3. The V gene is TRBV5-4, the J gene TRBJ2-5, with 8 bases aligning to TRBD2. This CDR3 contains 13 residues. Germline V gene lookup returns CDR1 SGHNT and CDR2 YYREEE (reference sequence). V lost 0 bases, J lost 5 bases, and 0 bases stayed unmatched. CDR3 loop: CASSLGGGETQYF. The CDR3 coding sequence is TGTGCCAGCAGCTTGGGCGGGGGGGAGACCCAGTACTTC.

This clone has more than one count but fewer than ten. The same CDR3 also results from other DNA sequences found in this sample. The chain recombines TRBV30 with TRBJ2-7, with a possible D match to TRBD2 (5 bases). Per the germline V gene, CDR1 is GTSNPN and CDR2 is SVGIG (reference sequence). Trimming removed 7 bases from V and 0 bases from J, with 10 bases in between. CDR3 length: 12 amino acids. This CDR3 reads CALAGNSYEQYF. Written as DNA, the CDR3 is TGTGCCTTGGCGGGCAACTCCTACGAGCAGTACTTC.

V usage is TRBV5-1 and J usage is TRBJ2-6; D is possibly TRBD2 (5 bases). V was pared by 0 bases and J by 2 bases, with 6 bases between. Per germline, CDR1 SGHRS and CDR2 YFSETQ. This CDR3 region has 15 residues. In nucleotides, the CDR3 is TGCGCCAGCAGCTTGGTCGGGGCTGGGGCCAACGTCCTGACTTTC. It is translated as CASSLVGAGANVLTF.

V usage is TRBV25-1 and J usage is TRBJ1-5; TRBD1 agrees at 8 bases. CDR1 is MGHDK, CDR2 SYGVNS, per germline. The CDR3 runs 14 residues. With V trimmed by 3 bases and J by 4 bases, 2 bases remained unmatched. CDR3 sequence: CASSDDRGNQPQHF. CDR3 coding DNA: TGTGCCAGCAGTGATGACAGGGGTAATCAGCCCCAGCATTTT.

This clone was observed a handful of times. The chain employs TRBV19 and TRBJ2-5, with 8 bases identical to TRBD1. The CDR3 contains 13 residues. The V and J ends lost 3 bases and 4 bases, in that order; junction bases with no gene match: 1. CDR1 LNHDA and CDR2 SQIVND come from the germline V gene (reference sequence). Here the CDR3 reads CASSMQGAETQYF. Here the CDR3 DNA reads TGTGCCAGTAGTATGCAGGGGGCAGAGACCCAGTACTTC.

This clone has a handful of counts. V is TRBV11-1 and J is TRBJ2-7, with 8 bases aligning to TRBD1. This CDR3 has 13 residues. V was clipped by 5 bases and J by 6 bases; unmatched bases: 6. Per germline, CDR1 SGHAT and CDR2 FQDESV (reference sequence). The CDR3 sequence is CASSAAGGGEQYF. The CDR3 nucleotides are TGTGCCAGCAGCGCGGCAGGGGGCGGCGAGCAGTACTTC.

The rearrangement links TRBV5-1 to TRBJ1-4; D is unclear. Germline CDR1 SGHRS, CDR2 YFSETQ. The length of the CDR3 is 14 residues. Trimming left V 2 bases short and J 7 bases short, with 12 bases between. CDR3 amino acids: CASSFTPNPEKLFF. The CDR3 coding sequence is TGCGCCAGCAGCTTTACACCGAACCCTGAAAAACTGTTTTTT. The full variable domain, rest sourced from reference TRBV5-1 and TRBJ1-4, is KAGVTQTPRYLIKTRGQQVTLSCSPISGHRSVSWYQQTPGQGLQFLFEYFSETQRNKGNFPGRFSGRQFSNSRSEMNVSTLELGDSALYLCASSFTPNPEKLFFGSGTQLSVL.

This clone was seen a few times. The chain joins TRBV7-8 to TRBJ2-5, with 11 bases identical to TRBD1. This CDR3 is built from 14 residues. Trimming took 5 bases from V and 5 from J; bases not matched to a gene: 4. Germline V gene sequence: CDR1 SGHVS, CDR2 FQNEAQ. CDR3 coding DNA: TGTGCCAGCAGCGGGACAGGGGGGAAGGAGACCCAGTACTTC. This gives the protein CASSGTGGKETQYF.

This clone was seen more than once but under ten times. J is TRBJ2-4 and V is TRBV19; 11 nucleotides line up with TRBD2. The CDR3 is 17 amino acids. Trimming at V came to 5 bases and at J to 3 bases, leaving 9 bases not matched to a gene. Per germline, CDR1 LNHDA and CDR2 SQIVND (reference sequence). CDR3: CASSSLTSGKGKNIQYF. The CDR3 DNA reads TGTGCCAGTAGTTCCTTGACTAGCGGGAAAGGCAAAAACATTCAGTACTTC.

This clone was counted once. This chain uses TRBV5-5 with TRBJ2-3; TRBD1 agrees at 8 bases. Losses at the gene ends were 4 bases for V and 0 bases for J; bases not matched to a gene: 4. The CDR3 spans 15 residues. Germline V gene sequence: CDR1 SGHKS, CDR2 YYEKEE (reference sequence). CDR3 sequence reads: CASSRTGLSTDTQYF. The DNA of the CDR3 is TGTGCCAGCAGCCGGACAGGGTTGAGCACAGATACGCAGTATTTT.

V gene TRBV6-6 combines with J gene TRBJ1-4; a weak D match, TRBD1 (6 bases). Germline lookup yields CDR1 MNHNY and CDR2 SVGAGI (reference sequence). Trimming stripped 8 bases from V and 11 bases from J, with 12 bases between. The CDR3 has 11 residues. The CDR3 loop reads CASHGGGKLFF. The CDR3, as DNA: TGTGCCAGCCATGGGGGGGGCAAACTGTTTTTT.

This chain joins TRBV11-2 and TRBJ1-1; TRBD1 aligns across 9 bases. The CDR3 totals 16 residues. V was clipped by 2 bases and J by 2 bases; unmatched bases: 6. Germline assignment: CDR1 SGHAT and CDR2 FQNNGV. The CDR3 coding sequence is TGTGCCAGCAGCTTATACGGACAGGGGATTAACACTGAAGCTTTCTTT. Amino acid sequence: CASSLYGQGINTEAFF.

This chain connects TRBV2 to TRBJ2-1; D remains unclear. This CDR3 region has 14 residues. In germline, CDR1 is SNHLY, CDR2 FYNNEI. Trimming took 5 bases from V and 2 from J, leaving 10 bases between them. The CDR3 nucleotides are TGTGCCAGCAGTACCCTCAATCCCTACAATGAGCAGTTCTTC. Residues: CASSTLNPYNEQFF.